This TCR beta chain is drawn from a study of cytomegalovirus exposure and HLA in healthy donors. PCR primers comprised 60 Vbeta and 13 Jbeta primers. Repertoires were generated with immunoSEQ multiplex PCR, while TCRdb's copy carries only in-frame clones and drops some. This sample has about 100,000 clones, with roughly 80% found just once. Overall study results and limits: In a later analysis, a missense DCLRE1C variant was linked to TCR beta V- and J-gene trimming.

The CDR3 has 16 residues. Germline loops: CDR1 SGHNT, CDR2 YENEEA. V lost 3 bases and J lost 7; bases outside the gene matches: 13. In the case of this clone: Its antigen remains unidentified.

This sequence joins TRBV11-3 and TRBJ2-5; 8 nucleotides agree with TRBD2. Material: PBMCs. The sequence derives from a male donor in good health and CMV-seropositive. In DNA, the CDR3 is TGTGCCAGCAGCTTTTTTGCGACAGACGCGGGGGGGACCCAGTACTTC. Protein product: CASSFFATDAGGTQYF.